The next 18 T cell receptor beta chains were all read from a single sample in a study of regulatory T cells in long-lasting Graves disease. Arm-PCR with iRepertoire HTBI primers amplified the CDR3 regions for these TCR beta libraries. From the multiplex PCR reads, TCRdb called clonotypes with MiXCR, one entry per CDR3 protein. Of approximately 690,000 distinct CDR3 sequences listed, 30% were seen once; the top ten hold roughly 40%. The time point denotes: persistent/refractory GD, antithyroid drugs over 5 years with positive TRAb. There was RNA extracted from PBMCs, and the TCR library was made from it. The material was peripheral blood mononuclear cells (PBMCs), obtained when the disease was refractory, from a patient treated with antithyroid drugs. The receptors derive from a female donor with Graves disease.

Regarding this clonotype: This CDR3 is missing its conserved last phenylalanine or tryptophan, likely due to a read error. It is unclear where the CDR3 begins or ends on the DNA, so no DNA is shown, and the CDR3 is as TCRdb lists it. This sequence joins TRBV5-1 and TRBJ2-5; TRBD2 is taken as the D call from the table, unchecked against the DNA. Germline lookup yields CDR1 SGHRS and CDR2 YFSETQ. The CDR3 comprises 14 residues, both ends counted. This CDR3 is CASSLRLAGGPIYL.

This clonotype has just a few counts. The V call is TRBV10-3, the J call TRBJ1-1; no definite D call. Trimming removed 3 bases from V and 3 bases from J, with 8 bases in between. CDR3 length: 13 amino acids. CDR1 ENHRY and CDR2 SYGVKD come from the germline V gene. The CDR3 nucleotides read TGTGCCATCAGTGATCTGAGGGACACTGAAGCTTTCTTT. Protein sequence: CAISDLRDTEAFF.

This sequence joins TRBV5-1 and TRBJ1-1; unclear D gene. CDR3 length: 14 residues. The ends were cut back, 1 base at V and 1 base at J, with 8 bases in the middle. The germline V gene has CDR1 SGHRS and CDR2 YFSETQ. The DNA for the CDR3 is TGCGCCAGCAGCTTGCCGGTGCGGAACACTGAAGCTTTCTTT. Encoded protein: CASSLPVRNTEAFF. Variable domain in full (rest from reference TRBV5-1 and TRBJ1-1): KAGVTQTPRYLIKTRGQQVTLSCSPISGHRSVSWYQQTPGQGLQFLFEYFSETQRNKGNFPGRFSGRQFSNSRSEMNVSTLELGDSALYLCASSLPVRNTEAFFGQGTRLTVV.

The table lists this clonotype with a few counts. This chain uses TRBV29-1 with TRBJ1-2; D uncertain. The CDR3 is 14 amino acids. Germline V gene data show CDR1 as SQVTM and CDR2 as ANQGSEA. Trimming took off 4 bases at V and 4 bases at J, with 16 bases between the two ends. The CDR3 DNA reads as TGCAGCGTTGGAGGTGGAGTCGGAGGCTATGGCTACACCTTC. Protein sequence: CSVGGGVGGYGYTF.

V and J are TRBV27 and TRBJ1-1, with 8 nucleotides matching TRBD1. V lost 6 bases, J lost 3 bases, and 6 bases stayed unmatched. The CDR3 runs 14 residues. CDR1 and CDR2 (germline): MNHEY, SMNVEV (reference sequence). This chain's CDR3 is CASRNQGADTEAFF. The CDR3 region has the DNA TGTGCCAGCAGGAATCAGGGGGCTGACACTGAAGCTTTCTTT.

This clonotype was seen ten or more times. CDR3 in amino acids: CASSPLAGGPSYEQYF. The CDR3 DNA is TGTGCCAGCAGTCCGTTAGCGGGAGGGCCATCCTACGAGCAGTACTTC. The J gene is TRBJ2-7, the V gene TRBV2; 11 bases agree with TRBD2. The CDR3 sequence is 16 residues long. Germline V gives CDR1 SNHLY, CDR2 FYNNEI. The V segment lost 5 bases and the J segment 1 base; nucleotides outside the gene matches: 7. Using reference TRBV2 and TRBJ2-7 for the parts outside the CDR3, the full variable domain is EPEVTQTPSHQVTQMGQEVILRCVPISNHLYFYWYRQILGQKVEFLVSFYNNEISEKSEIFDDQFSVERPDGSNFTLKIRSTKLEDSAMYFCASSPLAGGPSYEQYFGPGTRLTVT.

In this sample, this clonotype turned up a few times. The genes are TRBV3-1 and TRBJ1-2; possibly TRBD1 for D (6 bases). The germline gives CDR1 LGHDT, CDR2 YNNKEL (reference sequence). Between the trimmed V and J ends, which lost 3 bases and 5 bases, there was a span of 16 bases. The CDR3 contains 15 residues. The CDR3 here is CASSQGARDQYGYTF. The CDR3 coding sequence is TGTGCCAGCAGCCAGGGGGCGCGGGATCAGTATGGCTACACCTTC.

The rearrangement joins TRBV10-3 to TRBJ1-2; D not certain. Trimming cost V 8 bases and J 0 bases, with 19 bases left between them. Germline values: CDR1 ENHRY, CDR2 SYGVKD. The length of the CDR3 is 16 residues. CDR3 sequence reads: CAIPSSRTSPNYGYTF. The CDR3 DNA reads TGTGCCATCCCCAGCAGCCGAACTTCCCCTAACTATGGCTACACCTTC.

This clonotype was seen at least ten times. This chain joins TRBV2 and TRBJ1-1, with TRBD1 matching 7 bases. Germline CDR1 is SNHLY and CDR2 is FYNNEI. The CDR3 is 17 residues long. The J segment lost 0 bases and the V segment lost 4 bases, leaving 11 bases of the junction unmatched. The CDR3, as DNA: TGTGCCAGCAGTGGAGAGGGGGCTTCTTCTATGAACACTGAAGCTTTCTTT. Its protein is CASSGEGASSMNTEAFF.

This clonotype was seen a few times. The CDR3 nucleotides read TGTGCCAGCAGTGAAGATTTCCCTAGCGGGAACAATGAGCAGTTCTTC. Its translation: CASSEDFPSGNNEQFF. This chain uses TRBV2 with TRBJ2-1; 9 bases are a match to TRBD2. This CDR3 region has 16 residues. J lost 5 bases, V lost 1 base, and 6 bases had no gene match. CDR1 and CDR2 from the germline V gene are SNHLY and FYNNEI.

The chain employs TRBV28 and TRBJ2-7, with D tentatively TRBD1 (5 bases). This CDR3 is built from 15 residues. Germline V gene sequence: CDR1 MDHEN, CDR2 SYDVKM. V was clipped by 6 bases and J by 7 bases, with 22 bases between them. The CDR3 here is CASSSRQSGLQEQYF. Written as DNA, the CDR3 is TGTGCCAGCAGCTCTAGACAGTCCGGTCTACAAGAGCAGTACTTC.

The chain couples TRBV2 to TRBJ1-3; D not resolved. The CDR3 is 13 amino acids. Germline V CDR1 and CDR2: SNHLY, FYNNEI. V was trimmed by 5 bases and J by 8 bases, leaving 13 bases between them. The CDR3 loop reads CASSLNRADTIYF. In DNA form, the CDR3 reads TGTGCCAGCAGTTTGAATAGGGCAGACACCATATATTTT.

V gene TRBV5-4 combines with J gene TRBJ1-2; no clear D. The CDR3 sequence is 17 residues long. Trimming cost V 0 bases and J 0 bases, with 15 bases left between them. Per germline, CDR1 SGHNT and CDR2 YYREEE (reference sequence). The CDR3 loop reads CASSLEFGAQSNYGYTF. Written as DNA, the CDR3 is TGTGCCAGCAGCTTGGAATTTGGCGCCCAATCTAACTATGGCTACACCTTC.

This clonotype was observed a handful of times. The CDR3 nucleotides read TGCGCCAGCACGCGCAACAGGGATAACTATGGCTACACCTTC. Encoded protein: CASTRNRDNYGYTF. The genes are TRBV5-1 and TRBJ1-2; the D gene is possibly TRBD1 (6 bases). The germline V gene encodes CDR1 SGHRS and CDR2 YFSETQ. The V end was cut by 6 bases, the J end by 1 base, with 13 bases between. CDR3 length: 14 amino acids.

This sequence joins TRBV3-1 and TRBJ1-2; D not resolved. Germline V gene sequence: CDR1 LGHDT, CDR2 YNNKEL (reference sequence). This CDR3 has 12 residues. Trimming stripped 3 bases from V and 6 bases from J, with 8 bases between. CDR3 sequence (DNA): TGTGCCAGCAGCCAGGGGTGGAATGGCTACACCTTC. It specifies CASSQGWNGYTF. The full variable domain, in which reference TRBV3-1 and TRBJ1-2 provide the parts outside the CDR3, is DTAVSQTPKYLVTQMGNDKSIKCEQNLGHDTMYWYKQDSKKFLKIMFSYNNKELIINETVPNRFSPKSPDKAHLNLHINSLELGDSAVYFCASSQGWNGYTFGSGTRLTVV.

This clonotype has a count of ten or more. This CDR3 is CASSLMDGRRETQYF. CDR3 DNA: TGTGCCAGCAGTCTCATGGACGGACGGAGGGAGACCCAGTACTTC. The chain carries TRBV28 and TRBJ2-5; tentatively, D is TRBD2 (5 bases). Per germline, CDR1 MDHEN and CDR2 SYDVKM. This CDR3 is 15 amino acids long. Trimming removed 5 bases at V and 5 bases at J, with 18 bases between.

This chain joins TRBV9 and TRBJ2-3; tentatively, D is TRBD2 (6 bases). The V gene lost 2 bases and the J gene lost 1 base, with 14 bases spanning the gap. This CDR3 has 16 amino acids. Per the germline V gene, CDR1 is SGDLS and CDR2 is YYNGEE. CDR3: CASSVRHGGGTDTQYF. For the CDR3, the DNA is TGTGCCAGCAGCGTCAGACACGGCGGGGGCACAGATACGCAGTATTTT.

The chain links TRBV19 to TRBJ2-2; no clear D. This CDR3 is 15 amino acids long. Germline CDR1 LNHDA, CDR2 SQIVND (reference sequence). The V end was cut by 3 bases, the J end by 5 bases, with 13 bases between. This chain's CDR3 is CASSIRPMQTGELFF. The CDR3 DNA reads as TGTGCCAGTAGTATTAGACCGATGCAAACCGGGGAGCTGTTTTTT.